Listed below are T cell receptor beta chains from one sample, sequenced in a study of cytomegalovirus exposure and HLA in healthy donors. The table came from immunoSEQ multiplex PCR; TCRdb's copy has only in-frame clones and leaves some out. In the table there are around 140,000 clones, roughly 74% of which are singletons. The sample was PBMCs. The source is a woman between 35 and 50 years old in good health and CMV-seropositive. Each CDR3 is given with its conserved first and last residue. The order of the fields is clone size, CDR3 length, V gene, D gene, J gene, CDR3 protein, CDR3 DNA. D genes are given only for firm matches. A clone size is listed for some rows: how often the clone was seen (once, few, many), or a class if it is expanded.

NA	14	TRBV6-1	NA	TRBJ1-1	CASSAREMNTEAFF	TGTGCCAGCAGTGCCCGGGAGATGAACACTGAAGCTTTCTTT
NA	17	TRBV4-1	TRBD2	TRBJ2-4	CASSQEEASGRGYIQYF	TGCGCCAGCAGCCAAGAGGAGGCTAGCGGGAGGGGGTACATTCAGTACTTC
many	15	TRBV9	NA	TRBJ1-4	CASSVGNSGDEKLFF	TGTGCCAGCAGCGTCGGAAACTCCGGGGATGAAAAACTGTTTTTT
few	16	TRBV6-5	TRBD2	TRBJ2-1	CASSYQAGGSYNEQFF	TGTGCCAGCAGTTATCAAGCGGGAGGCTCCTACAATGAGCAGTTCTTC
NA	17	TRBV10-3	TRBD1	TRBJ1-2	CAISESLGRGRNYGYTF	TGTGCCATCAGTGAGTCATTGGGAAGGGGGCGCAACTATGGCTACACCTTC
NA	14	TRBV5-6	TRBD1	TRBJ1-1	CASSFEQGATEAFF	TGTGCCAGCAGCTTCGAACAGGGGGCCACTGAAGCTTTCTTT
few	15	TRBV5-1	TRBD1	TRBJ1-2	CASSIGTATWDGYTF	TGCGCCAGCAGCATTGGGACAGCGACGTGGGATGGCTACACCTTC
few	18	TRBV27	TRBD1	TRBJ2-3	CASSFLGQGISSTDTQYF	TGTGCCAGCAGTTTCCTGGGACAGGGGATATCTAGCACAGATACGCAGTATTTT
NA	16	TRBV5-1	TRBD1	TRBJ1-1	CASSPGGGQGFTEAFF	TGCGCCAGCAGCCCCGGGGGTGGACAGGGGTTCACTGAAGCTTTCTTT
NA	15	TRBV7-2	TRBD2	TRBJ2-3	CASSQGLAVTDTQYF	TGTGCCAGCAGCCAGGGACTAGCGGTCACAGATACGCAGTATTTT
NA	14	TRBV19	NA	TRBJ1-1	CASREGPMNTEAFF	TGTGCCAGCCGGGAGGGACCCATGAACACTGAAGCTTTCTTT
NA	15	TRBV5-4	NA	TRBJ1-3	CASSGGTVSGNTIYF	TGTGCCAGCAGCGGCGGGACTGTCTCTGGAAACACCATATATTTT
NA	14	TRBV19	NA	TRBJ2-3	CASKEQVGTDTQYF	TGTGCCAGTAAAGAACAAGTTGGCACAGATACGCAGTATTTT
NA	13	TRBV6-6	NA	TRBJ2-1	CASSYSRGNEQFF	TGTGCCAGCAGTTACTCGAGGGGGAATGAGCAGTTCTTC
NA	14	TRBV28	TRBD1	TRBJ1-4	CASSLGTGSEKLFF	TGTGCCAGCAGCCTTGGGACAGGGTCTGAAAAACTGTTTTTT
NA	13	TRBV7-9	TRBD1	TRBJ2-7	CASSLNRGGEQYF	TGTGCCAGCAGCTTAAACAGGGGTGGGGAGCAGTACTTC
NA	14	TRBV6-4	TRBD2	TRBJ2-7	CASSRTSGSNEQYF	TGTGCCAGCTCCCGGACTAGCGGGAGCAACGAGCAGTACTTC